The rows below give T cell receptor beta chains drawn from one sample of a study of T cells in Graves' hyperthyroidism and ophthalmopathy. TCRdb re-analysed the multiplex PCR reads in MiXCR, keeping a single row per CDR3 protein. The table shows about 610,000 distinct CDR3 sequences, with around 45% occurring only once. The sequenced material came from peripheral blood or thyroid tissue (not recorded which). These receptors were obtained from a woman younger than 30 with Graves' hyperthyroidism. Both conserved end residues are part of each CDR3. The order of the fields is J gene, clone size, D gene, V gene, CDR3 DNA, CDR3 protein. D genes are given only for firm matches. Not all rows give a size; the values are once, few, many and, for expanded clones, a class.

>TRBJ1-1|NA|NA|TRBV7-7
TGTGCTAGCAGCTTAATACGGACACGGTGGACTGAAGCTTTCTTT
CASSLIRTRWTEAFF
>TRBJ2-1|NA|TRBD2|TRBV10-1
TGCGCCAGCAGTGGTAGCGGGAGTTACGATGAGCAGTTCTTC
CASSGSGSYDEQFF
>TRBJ1-2|NA|NA|TRBV7-9
TGTGCCAGCAGCACCGGGGCTCACCGGTCGGGCTACACCTTC
CASSTGAHRSGYTF
>TRBJ1-5|many|NA|TRBV15
TGTGCCACCAGCAGCGGATTTAGCAATCAGCCCCAGCATTTT
CATSSGFSNQPQHF
>TRBJ2-1|NA|NA|TRBV7-9
TGTGCCAGCAGCTTAACCCCAGCCAATGAGCAGTTCTTC
CASSLTPANEQFF
>TRBJ1-1|NA|NA|TRBV3-1
TGTGCCAGCAGCCAAGATTGGGGTAACACTGAAGCTTTCTTT
CASSQDWGNTEAFF
>TRBJ1-5|NA|TRBD1|TRBV6-5
TGTGCCAGCAGTTACTCGACAGGGGGCGGCAATCAGCCCCAGCATTTT
CASSYSTGGGNQPQHF
>TRBJ1-5|NA|NA|TRBV7-2
TGTGCCAGCAGCTTATCCCTGACAGGCAATCAGCCCCAGCATTTT
CASSLSLTGNQPQHF
>TRBJ2-7|NA|TRBD2|TRBV27
TGTGCCAGCAGTTTAAGGCTAGCGGGAAAAGCCTACGAGCAGTACTTC
CASSLRLAGKAYEQYF
>TRBJ1-2|once|TRBD1|TRBV7-2
TGTGCCAGCAGCTTGGAGGGACAGGGGGCCGGCTATGGCTACACCTTC
CASSLEGQGAGYGYTF
>TRBJ2-6|NA|NA|TRBV19
TGTGCCAGTATCGCTGGCGTCCGAGCTTTC
CASIAGVRAF
>TRBJ2-7|many|TRBD2|TRBV12-3/TRBV12-4
TGTGCCAGCAGTTTATCTGCGGGAGGGCCCTTTGTCGAGCAGTACTTC
CASSLSAGGPFVEQYF
>TRBJ2-2|NA|TRBD1|TRBV7-7
TGTGCCAGCAGCCAGCTGGACAGGGCTGGGGAGCAGTTTTTT
CASSQLDRAGEQFF
>TRBJ2-6|few|NA|TRBV24-1
TGTGCCACCAGTGATGCTAGCGTTAGAAACTCTGGGGCCAACGTCCTGACTTTC
CATSDASVRNSGANVLTF
>TRBJ2-5|few|NA|TRBV5-6
TGTGCCAGCAGCTGGGAAGCGGGAGAGACCCAGTACTTC
CASSWEAGETQYF
>TRBJ2-5|NA|NA|TRBV7-2
TGTGCCAGCAGCCCGGGATCTCAAAGGGAGCCCCAGTACTTC
CASSPGSQREPQYF
>TRBJ2-5|many|NA|TRBV10-3
TGTGCCATCAGTGAGGAGGAGGGATGGGAGACCCAGTACTTC
CAISEEEGWETQYF
>TRBJ2-3|NA|TRBD2|TRBV7-3
TGTGCCAGCAGCGATGTTAGCGGGAGTCGAACAGATACGCAGTATTTT
CASSDVSGSRTDTQYF
>TRBJ1-1|many|TRBD1|TRBV5-8
TGTGCCAGCAGCCCGGAACAGGGGGAGAGCACTGAAGCTTTCTTT
CASSPEQGESTEAFF
>TRBJ2-2|many|NA|TRBV12-3/TRBV12-4
TGTGCCAGCAGTTCAGGTCCGTCCGTCACCGGGGAGCTGTTTTTT
CASSSGPSVTGELFF
>TRBJ1-6|many|NA|TRBV5-1
TGCGCCAGCAGCTCCCTCCGGGAGGGCTGGGATTCACCCCTCCACTTT
CASSSLREGWDSPLHF
>TRBJ2-1|few|TRBD2|TRBV7-9
TGTGCCAGCAGCCCCAAGACTAGCGGGAGGGAGAGTGAGCAGTTCTTC
CASSPKTSGRESEQFF
>TRBJ1-5|many|TRBD1|TRBV12-3/TRBV12-4
TGTGCCAGCAAGAGAGGGACAGCCTTCAATCAGCCCCAGCATTTT
CASKRGTAFNQPQHF
>TRBJ1-1|NA|NA|TRBV20-1
TGCAGTGCTACCGGACTAGCGGGAGGGGTGGGCACTGAAGCTTTCTTT
CSATGLAGGVGTEAFF
>TRBJ1-1|NA|NA|TRBV5-1
TGCGCCAGCAGCTTCGGGGGGGGGCGGAACACTGAAGCTTTCTTT
CASSFGGGRNTEAFF
>TRBJ2-2|NA|TRBD2|TRBV20-1
TGCAGTGCTAGAGAGGGACTAGCGGACAACACCGGGGAGCTGTTTTTT
CSAREGLADNTGELFF
>TRBJ1-1|NA|NA|TRBV12-3/TRBV12-4
TGTGCCAGCAGTTTAAACGGGAGGGGGGGCACTGAAGCTTTCTTT
CASSLNGRGGTEAFF
>TRBJ2-7|many|NA|TRBV27
TGTGCCACCTCGACACAGGGAAACTACGAGCAGTACTTC
CATSTQGNYEQYF
>TRBJ1-2|many|TRBD1|TRBV2
TGTGCCAGCAGTAGCCGGGACAGGGAGGGTAACTATGGCTACACCTTC
CASSSRDREGNYGYTF
>TRBJ2-5|many|TRBD1|TRBV12-3/TRBV12-4
TGTGCCAGCACCGACAGGGGGCCCCTCCAAGAGACCCAGTACTTC
CASTDRGPLQETQYF
>TRBJ2-7|NA|NA|TRBV5-1
TGCGCCAGCAGCTTGGACATTGCCCTCTACGAGCAGTACTTC
CASSLDIALYEQYF
>TRBJ2-6|NA|NA|TRBV7-9
TGTGCCAGCAATGCGGCGGGGAGCTCTGGGGCCAACGTCCTGACTTTC
CASNAAGSSGANVLTF
>TRBJ2-5|many|TRBD2|TRBV12-3/TRBV12-4
TGTGCCAGCAGTCAACTAGCGGGACAAGAGACCCAGTACTTC
CASSQLAGQETQYF
>TRBJ2-7|once|NA|TRBV9
TGTGCCAGCAGCGTTCTATCGACAGGAAACTCCTACGAGCAGTACTTC
CASSVLSTGNSYEQYF
>TRBJ1-1|many|NA|TRBV20-1
TGCAGTGCTAGAGACGCGACAGGGAACACTGAAGCTTTCTTT
CSARDATGNTEAFF
>TRBJ1-6|many|NA|TRBV7-6
TGTGCCAGCAGCTTAAATGATAATTCACCCCTCCACTTT
CASSLNDNSPLHF
>TRBJ2-5|once|NA|TRBV20-1
TGCAGTGATAGATTACGAGAGACGCAAGAGACCCAGTACTTC
CSDRLRETQETQYF
>TRBJ2-5|many|NA|TRBV24-1
TGTGCCACCAGTGGTGGGACCTATAAAGAGACCCAGTACTTC
CATSGGTYKETQYF
>TRBJ2-7|many|NA|TRBV20-1
TGCAGTGCTAGAGTCGGGACGGTCTCCTACGAGCAGTACTTC
CSARVGTVSYEQYF
>TRBJ1-5|NA|TRBD1|TRBV29-1
TGCAGCGTTAGACAGGGACAGACCAATCAGCCCCAGCATTTT
CSVRQGQTNQPQHF
>TRBJ2-7|NA|NA|TRBV9
TGTGCCAGCAGCAAGGGGGACGGGGTCCACTCCTACGAGCAGTACTTC
CASSKGDGVHSYEQYF
>TRBJ1-5|few|TRBD1|TRBV12-3/TRBV12-4
TGTGCCAGCAGTTTAGACAGGGGCAGGATTCAGCCCCAGCATTTT
CASSLDRGRIQPQHF
>TRBJ1-2|NA|TRBD1|TRBV10-3
TGTGCCGCCTGGACAGGGGGGGCCGACTATGGCTACACCTTC
CAAWTGGADYGYTF
>TRBJ2-5|many|TRBD2|TRBV7-8
TGTGCCAGCAGCTTAGAAGGCGGGAGGGGAGAGACCCAGTACTTC
CASSLEGGRGETQYF
>TRBJ1-4|many|NA|TRBV11-2
TGTGCCAGCAGCTTGGAGTATGGTGCAACTAATGAAAAACTGTTTTTT
CASSLEYGATNEKLFF